The clone carrying this T cell receptor beta chain was picked up a small number of times. These data come from a study of blood T cell repertoires in COVID-19. Patients at the Seattle site were enrolled during active infection and followed longitudinally. Per the authors' pipeline: Counts of nucleated cells, estimated from reference gene primer amplification, were obtained. Generated by immunoSEQ multiplex PCR, the TCRdb table keeps only in-frame clones and is missing some. V and J calls and clone size are as listed in that table; D and trimming were resolved from the DNA. The sample holds about 530,000 clones; 70% to 90% are singletons and the top ten take roughly 7.4%. Losses at the gene ends were 10 bases for V and 5 bases for J; bases not matched to a gene: 5. The CDR3 extends over 12 amino acids. CDR1 is MNHEY, CDR2 SMNVEV, per germline (reference sequence).

The chain employs TRBV27 and TRBJ1-5, with 7 bases lining up with TRBD1. The TCR originated in a woman in her forties or fifties with COVID-19, enrolled during active disease. Input material: peripheral blood. The CDR3 spells CATRTGHQPQHF. DNA for the CDR3: TGTGCCACCCGGACAGGCCATCAGCCCCAGCATTTT.